This T cell receptor (beta chain) was found in a study of cytomegalovirus exposure and HLA in healthy donors. Overall study: Sequencing of some 200 million T cells in an earlier analysis found 95 million to 120 million unique TCR beta sequences.

PCR employed 60 Vbeta and 13 Jbeta primers. Sequenced by immunoSEQ multiplex PCR; TCRdb stores in-frame clones only, minus some. Here the sample spans 65,000 to 100,000 clones, roughly 75% being singletons. Study outcomes and limitations: The study reported that TCR beta sequences accurately predicted HLA-A and HLA-B alleles in most subjects. In vitro experiments confirmed that a few CMV-associated chains were specific for CMV antigens. TCR beta chains associated with HLA were, in a later analysis, more clonally expanded than equally common others.

The germline V and J ends were trimmed by 6 bases and 2 bases, with 15 bases remaining between them. The CDR3 has 14 residues. The germline CDR1 and CDR2 sequences are SGHRS and YFSETQ. As regards this clone: The antigen is unknown.

The chain joins TRBV5-1 to TRBJ2-7, with D maybe TRBD1 (5 bases). This clonotype originated in a man aged 35-49 years in good health and CMV-seronegative. The sample was PBMCs. The CDR3 here is CASTWGSSAYEQYF. CDR3 coding DNA: TGCGCCAGCACCTGGGGCTCGAGCGCCTACGAGCAGTACTTC.